This T cell receptor (beta chain) was found in a study of CD8 T cells in Susac syndrome. Of note for this clonotype: The target antigen is unknown.

Findings and caveats of the study: It was acknowledged in the study that the number of individuals who were included in its TCR sequencing and HLA analysis was relatively small.

The RNA, roughly 0.5 to 1 ug, was put through reverse transcription using random hexamers. By means of immunoSEQ multiplex PCR, TCR beta CDR3 spanning 54 Vbeta and 13 Jbeta underwent amplification. TCRdb re-analysed the immunoSEQ multiplex PCR reads in MiXCR, keeping a single row per CDR3 protein. The sample contains a few hundred thousand distinct CDR3 sequences, 92% of which appear only once. Negative isolation yielded CD4+ and CD8+ T cells, and FACS enriched TEMRA cells. This sequence was found in a human donor with multiple sclerosis. Sequences were obtained from CD4+ T cells from PBMCs.

The chain's CDR3 is CASSPTGTGRVGAFF. CDR3 nucleotides: TGTGCCAGCAGTCCCACCGGGACAGGGAGGGTCGGAGCTTTCTTT. This sequence joins TRBV6-1 and TRBJ1-1; 9 bases match TRBD1. V lost 5 bases to trimming and J lost 10 bases; unmatched junction nucleotides: 14. Looked up from germline, CDR1 is MNHNS and CDR2 is SASEGT. The CDR3 totals 15 residues.